A single T cell receptor beta chain is shown here with its context. Random hexamers served to reverse transcribe about 0.5 to 1 ug RNA. Each CDR3 protein is one row after TCRdb ran MiXCR on the immunoSEQ multiplex PCR reads. This sample yields 110,000 or so distinct CDR3 sequences, of which 90% to 98% are seen a single time; about 0.1% belongs to the top ten. CDR1 SQVTM and CDR2 ANQGSEA come from the germline V gene. Trimming cost V 7 bases and J 6 bases; bases outside gene matches: 9. The length of the CDR3 is 13 residues. The record originates from a study of CD8 T cells in Susac syndrome. The source material was CD4+ T cells from PBMCs. The source is a human donor in good health. The chain uses TRBV29-1 and TRBJ2-7; 10 nucleotides align to TRBD1. CDR3 residues: CSAWGTGVSEQYF. The CDR3 DNA sequence: TGCAGCGCGTGGGGGACAGGGGTCTCCGAGCAGTACTTC.